This T cell receptor beta chain was sequenced during a study of CD8 T cell repertoires and HIV-1 epitope variants. The wider study: T cells were stimulated with Twenty-five Gag and Nef peptides separately.

Produced via immunoSEQ multiplex PCR; TCRdb's table is partial and in-frame only. Seen here are around 3,300 clones, around 70% observed once, and the top ten hold 40% to 50%. The CDR3 contains 13 residues. Trimming at V came to 7 bases and at J to 3 bases, leaving 3 bases not matched to a gene. Germline CDR1 and CDR2: MGHRA and YSYEKL. In this sample, this clone turned up a few times. As yet, its antigen is unknown. The source is a male donor with HIV. The sequencing sample was made of cultured CD8+ T cells derived from PBMCs. The chain recombines TRBV4-1 with TRBJ1-1; 9 bases align to TRBD1. This CDR3 reads CASKRQGDTEAFF. CDR3 bases: TGCGCCAGCAAAAGACAGGGGGACACTGAAGCTTTCTTT.